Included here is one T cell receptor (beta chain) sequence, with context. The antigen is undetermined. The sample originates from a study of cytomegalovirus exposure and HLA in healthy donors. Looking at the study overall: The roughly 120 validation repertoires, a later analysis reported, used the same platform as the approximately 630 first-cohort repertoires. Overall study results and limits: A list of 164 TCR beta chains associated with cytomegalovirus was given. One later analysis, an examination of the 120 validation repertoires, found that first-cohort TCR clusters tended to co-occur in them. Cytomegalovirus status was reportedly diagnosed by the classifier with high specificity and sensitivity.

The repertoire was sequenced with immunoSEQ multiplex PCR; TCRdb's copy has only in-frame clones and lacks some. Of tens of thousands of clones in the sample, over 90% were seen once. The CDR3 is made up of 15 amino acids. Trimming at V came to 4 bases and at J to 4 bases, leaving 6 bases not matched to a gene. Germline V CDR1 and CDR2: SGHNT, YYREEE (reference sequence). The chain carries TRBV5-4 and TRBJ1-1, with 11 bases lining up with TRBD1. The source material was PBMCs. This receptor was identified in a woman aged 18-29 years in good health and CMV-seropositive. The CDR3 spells CASSGQGTGGTEAFF. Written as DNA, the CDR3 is TGTGCCAGCAGCGGACAGGGGACAGGGGGCACTGAAGCTTTCTTT.